Listed below are T cell receptor beta chains from one sample, sequenced in a study of Tregs in tolerant kidney transplant recipients. Libraries were prepared by immunoSEQ multiplex PCR; TCRdb keeps only in-frame clonotypes and omits some of them. Of about 15,000 clones listed, just under 80% are singletons. This material consisted of Tregs from blood, taken before the transplant. The receptors come from a human donor who received a combined kidney and bone marrow transplant. Both conserved end residues are part of each CDR3. Fields, in order: J gene, D gene, V gene, clone size, CDR3 protein, CDR3 DNA. A D gene is named only where the DNA matches it firmly. Size is stated for part of the rows, as once, few or many counts, or as a class when the clone is expanded.

>TRBJ2-2|-|TRBV2|-
CAGGHYANTGELFF
TGTGCCGGTGGACACTACGCGAACACCGGGGAGCTGTTTTTT
>TRBJ1-1|-|TRBV6-5|-
CASRPSGVMNTEAFF
TGTGCCAGCAGACCCTCAGGGGTGATGAACACTGAAGCTTTCTTT
>TRBJ2-7|-|TRBV27|-
CASSSGNSYEQYF
TGTGCCAGCAGTTCAGGGAACTCCTACGAGCAGTACTTC
>TRBJ2-7|-|TRBV21-1|-
CATGTGGPPYEQYF
TGTGCCACAGGGACAGGGGGTCCCCCCTACGAGCAGTACTTC
>TRBJ2-7|TRBD2|TRBV11-2|-
CASSRPLAGGSYEQYF
TGTGCCAGCAGCCGCCCACTAGCGGGGGGCTCCTACGAGCAGTACTTC
>TRBJ1-5|-|TRBV7-2|few
CASSLMGEGIWGNQPQHF
TGTGCCAGCAGCTTAATGGGGGAGGGGATATGGGGCAATCAGCCCCAGCATTTT
>TRBJ2-2|TRBD2|TRBV5-4|-
CASSTGLAGYHGELFF
TGTGCCAGCAGCACAGGACTAGCGGGGTATCACGGGGAGCTGTTTTTT
>TRBJ1-2|TRBD1|TRBV6-5|-
CASSSPGQAYGYTF
TGTGCCAGCAGCTCGCCCGGACAGGCCTATGGCTACACCTTC
>TRBJ2-7|TRBD1|TRBV10-3|-
CATGRQGVNEQYF
TGTGCCACCGGAAGACAGGGTGTCAACGAGCAGTACTTC
>TRBJ2-7|TRBD2|TRBV12-5|once
CASGLVLGGGSYEQYF
TGTGCTAGTGGTTTGGTACTCGGCGGGGGCTCCTACGAGCAGTACTTC
>TRBJ1-5|-|TRBV30|medium-sized
CAWSVLDRPQHF
TGTGCCTGGAGTGTACTAGATCGGCCCCAGCATTTT
>TRBJ1-2|TRBD1|TRBV13|-
CASSHGQEDIYGYTF
TGTGCCAGCAGCCATGGACAGGAAGATATCTATGGCTACACCTTC
>TRBJ2-4|TRBD2|TRBV18|-
CASSPLGTIKNIQYF
TGTGCCAGCTCACCGTTAGGGACTATAAAAAACATTCAGTACTTC
>TRBJ1-5|-|TRBV2|-
CASSPGGYRDQPQHF
TGTGCCAGCAGCCCGGGGGGGTACCGTGATCAGCCCCAGCATTTT
>TRBJ1-2|-|TRBV6-5|-
CASSYSSRSNYGYTF
TGTGCCAGCAGTTACTCGTCCAGATCCAACTATGGCTACACCTTC
>TRBJ2-5|TRBD2|TRBV9|-
CASSAGQGLAPVGTQYF
TGTGCCAGCAGCGCCGGACAGGGACTAGCGCCAGTGGGGACCCAGTACTTC
>TRBJ2-7|TRBD2|TRBV10-3|few
CAISDAMGLAGGPTYEQYF
TGTGCCATCAGTGACGCAATGGGACTAGCGGGGGGACCAACCTACGAGCAGTACTTC
>TRBJ2-2|TRBD1|TRBV27|-
CASCRDRSSGELFF
TGTGCCAGCTGCCGGGACAGGTCATCCGGGGAGCTGTTTTTT
>TRBJ1-2|-|TRBV4-1|-
CASSQVAGHYGYTF
TGCGCCAGCAGCCAAGTCGCAGGCCACTATGGCTACACCTTC
>TRBJ1-2|-|TRBV27|-
CASTGGITYGYTF
TGTGCCAGCACGGGGGGGATAACCTATGGCTACACCTTC
>TRBJ2-5|-|TRBV5-6|-
CASSSRDSQETQYF
TGTGCCAGCAGCTCGAGGGACTCACAAGAGACCCAGTACTTC
>TRBJ1-6|TRBD1|TRBV2|-
CASKQGPYNSPLHF
TGTGCCAGCAAACAGGGGCCTTATAATTCACCCCTCCACTTT
>TRBJ1-1|-|TRBV5-1|once
CASSVAGDLNTEAFF
TGCGCCAGCAGCGTGGCAGGGGACCTAAACACTGAAGCTTTCTTT
>TRBJ1-5|-|TRBV6-1|-
CASSRQDRQPQHF
TGTGCCAGCAGCCGACAGGATCGCCAGCCCCAGCATTTT
>TRBJ2-3|-|TRBV29-1|-
CSVSQGGSTDTQYF
TGCAGCGTCAGCCAGGGTGGGAGCACAGATACGCAGTATTTT
>TRBJ1-1|-|TRBV6-1|once
CASSTGQNTEAFF
TGTGCCAGCAGTACCGGACAGAACACTGAAGCTTTCTTT
>TRBJ2-7|-|TRBV20-1|-
CSVTGTYEQYF
TGCAGTGTTACGGGAACCTACGAGCAGTACTTC
>TRBJ1-1|-|TRBV29-1|-
CSAKIGLSPNTEAFF
TGCAGCGCAAAAATTGGACTCTCCCCGAACACTGAAGCTTTCTTT
>TRBJ1-5|TRBD1|TRBV10-3|once
CAISELQGVNQPQHF
TGTGCCATCAGTGAGTTACAGGGGGTAAATCAGCCCCAGCATTTT
>TRBJ1-4|-|TRBV6-6|-
CASSYADGRLFF
TGTGCCAGCAGTTACGCGGACGGGAGACTGTTTTTT
>TRBJ1-4|-|TRBV11-2|medium-sized
CASSLGGGGPSKLFF
TGTGCCAGCAGCTTAGGGGGCGGGGGCCCGAGTAAGCTGTTTTTT
>TRBJ2-3|-|TRBV4-3|-
CASSQPGHGDTQYF
TGCGCCAGCAGCCAACCCGGACATGGAGATACGCAGTATTTT
>TRBJ1-1|-|TRBV29-1|once
CSVEERGAFF
TGCAGCGTTGAAGAGCGCGGAGCTTTCTTT
>TRBJ1-2|TRBD1|TRBV5-6|few
CASSYDLGGDYGYTF
TGTGCCAGCAGCTATGATTTAGGGGGCGACTATGGCTACACCTTC
>TRBJ1-2|-|TRBV5-1|-
CASSRTTTGGDGYTF
TGCGCCAGCAGTAGGACTACTACGGGGGGAGATGGCTACACCTTC
>TRBJ2-2|-|TRBV10-3|-
CATTSARRETGTGELFF
TGTGCCACCACAAGCGCCCGGAGGGAAACGGGCACCGGGGAGCTGTTTTTT
>TRBJ1-2|TRBD1|TRBV5-1|-
CASSQQGVEGYTF
TGCGCCAGCAGTCAACAGGGGGTTGAGGGCTACACCTTC
>TRBJ1-2|-|TRBV6-5|few
CASSSGRGNWNYGYTF
TGTGCCAGCAGTTCTGGGAGGGGAAATTGGAACTATGGCTACACCTTC
>TRBJ1-2|TRBD1|TRBV6-4|-
CASSEGQGGHYGYTF
TGTGCCAGCAGTGAAGGGCAGGGGGGCCACTATGGCTACACCTTC
>TRBJ1-1|TRBD1|TRBV5-1|few
CASQGETNTEAFF
TGCGCCAGCCAGGGGGAGACTAACACTGAAGCTTTCTTT
>TRBJ1-1|-|TRBV7-2|-
CASSPRQEAFF
TGTGCCAGCAGCCCCAGACAGGAAGCTTTCTTT
>TRBJ2-2|-|TRBV2|-
CASSTGTGELFF
TGTGCCAGCAGCACAGGGACCGGGGAGCTGTTTTTT
>TRBJ2-7|TRBD2|TRBV6-6|-
CASSAREGSYEQYF
TGTGCCAGCTCGGCGCGGGAGGGCTCCTACGAGCAGTACTTC
>TRBJ2-3|-|TRBV2|once
CASAGANTDTQYF
TGTGCCAGCGCCGGAGCGAACACAGATACGCAGTATTTT
>TRBJ1-2|-|TRBV2|-
CASSARQGNGYTF
TGTGCCAGCAGTGCTAGGCAGGGGAACGGCTACACCTTC